Listed here is a single T cell receptor beta chain. The same CDR3 also results from other DNA sequences found in this sample. This sample was taken from a study of blood T cell repertoires in COVID-19. Study-wide context: Samples of COVID-19 (acute and convalescent) were obtained from the United States, Italy and Spain. T cells, B-cell-depleted T cells, or PBMCs supplied cDNA or gDNA.

In the original analysis: Amplification from reference gene primers served as the basis for estimated nucleated cell counts. Produced via immunoSEQ multiplex PCR; TCRdb's table is partial and in-frame only. V and J calls and clone size follow that table, whereas D and trimming were derived from the DNA. The sample shows approximately 300,000 clones, 80% to 95% of them seen only once. This CDR3 contains 13 residues. Germline V gene lookup returns CDR1 KGHSH and CDR2 LQKENI. Trimming removed 3 bases from V and 0 bases from J, with 4 bases in between. Sequenced material: PBMCs or T cells enriched from blood (not recorded which). The origin of this receptor is a woman in her 30s who had recovered from COVID-19. J is TRBJ2-3 and V is TRBV18; D not certain. The CDR3 is CASSPPSTDTQYF. Written as DNA, the CDR3 is TGTGCCAGCTCACCTCCTAGCACAGATACGCAGTATTTT.